Listed below are T cell receptor beta chains from one sample, sequenced in a study of type 1 and type 2 diabetes patients. TCRdb itself ran the multiplex PCR reads through MiXCR, one entry per CDR3 protein. The sample has some 250,000 distinct CDR3 sequences, around 47% seen once. The material sequenced was peripheral blood mononuclear cells (PBMCs). All receptors come from a man between 18 and 29 years old with type 2 diabetes. Both conserved end residues are part of each CDR3. The D gene is left open where the match is weak. Some rows mark clone size as missing; the rest say once, few, many or name a class of expanded clone.

D	J	size	V	CDR3	DNA
TRBD1	TRBJ1-5	NA	TRBV6-4	CASSDPGQGRKPQHF	TGTGCCAGCAGTGACCCTGGACAGGGGCGCAAGCCCCAGCATTTT
TRBD2	TRBJ2-3	NA	TRBV5-1	CASSLVQRDGDTQYF	TGTGCCAGCAGCTTGGTACAGCGGGATGGAGATACGCAGTATTTT
NA	TRBJ2-1	few	TRBV5-1	CASSISAGEQFF	TGCGCCAGCAGCATATCAGCGGGTGAGCAGTTCTTC
NA	TRBJ2-5	few	TRBV2	CASSEPTGTFETQYF	TGTGCCAGCAGTGAGCCGACCGGGACATTCGAGACCCAGTACTTC
NA	TRBJ1-1	few	TRBV19	CASSIGSGNTEAFF	TGTGCCAGTAGTATTGGTTCGGGGAACACTGAAGCTTTCTTT
TRBD2	TRBJ2-7	NA	TRBV12-3/TRBV12-4	CASSPSGNAYEQYF	TGTGCCAGCAGTCCCAGCGGGAACGCCTACGAGCAGTACTTC
NA	TRBJ1-2	few	TRBV25-1	CASSSNVKEARYGYTF	TGTGCCAGCAGCTCGAATGTAAAGGAAGCGCGGTATGGCTACACCTTC
NA	TRBJ1-1	many	TRBV10-2	CASSEIGAEAFF	TGCGCCAGCAGTGAGATCGGGGCAGAAGCTTTCTTT
TRBD2	TRBJ2-2	many	TRBV25-1	CASSDRASGSNTGELFF	TGTGCCAGCAGTGATCGTGCTAGCGGGAGTAACACCGGGGAGCTGTTTTTT
TRBD1	TRBJ2-1	few	TRBV2	CASRHRGQEHNEQFF	TGTGCCAGCAGGCATAGGGGACAGGAGCATAATGAGCAGTTCTTC
NA	TRBJ2-4	NA	TRBV29-1	CSVGGTDKNIQYF	TGCAGCGTGGGGGGGACAGACAAAAACATTCAGTACTTC
NA	TRBJ1-4	NA	TRBV20-1	CSARSAGSGEKLFF	TGCAGTGCTAGATCCGCTGGGAGCGGTGAAAAACTGTTTTTT
NA	TRBJ1-5	many	TRBV2	CASSEVQVNQPQHF	TGTGCCAGCAGTGAAGTACAGGTCAATCAGCCCCAGCATTTT
NA	TRBJ2-1	NA	TRBV7-2	CASSLVRNSNEQFF	TGTGCCAGCAGCTTAGTTCGAAACAGCAATGAGCAGTTCTTC
NA	TRBJ1-2	few	TRBV20-1	CSASLIEGYTF	TGCAGTGCTTCACTAATAGAAGGCTACACCTTC
TRBD1	TRBJ1-2	NA	TRBV29-1	CSVVTGGNYGYTF	TGCAGCGTTGTGACAGGGGGTAACTATGGCTACACCTTC
NA	TRBJ1-6	many	TRBV10-2	CASSESIGLGLHF	TGCGCCAGCAGTGAGTCGATAGGTCTTGGCCTCCACTTT
NA	TRBJ2-1	once	TRBV6-2/TRBV6-3	CASSYSENNEQFF	TGTGCCAGCAGTTACTCGGAAAACAATGAGCAGTTCTTC
NA	TRBJ1-2	NA	TRBV6-5	CASSAQGTPLYGYTF	TGTGCCAGCAGTGCCCAGGGTACTCCACTCTATGGCTACACCTTC
NA	TRBJ2-2	few	TRBV6-2/TRBV6-3	CASSYRGSDTGELFF	TGTGCCAGCAGTTACAGGGGTTCGGACACCGGGGAGCTGTTTTTT
NA	TRBJ2-7	NA	TRBV7-2	CASSSPSVPGAYEQYF	TGTGCCAGCAGCTCCCCCTCGGTACCAGGTGCCTACGAGCAGTACTTC
NA	TRBJ1-2	NA	TRBV7-2	CASSLGGLGPYGYTF	TGTGCCAGCAGCTTAGGAGGTTTAGGGCCCTATGGCTACACCTTC
NA	TRBJ2-2	NA	TRBV25-1	CVSRAGPGLGATGELFF	TGTGTCAGCAGAGCCGGACCGGGACTTGGGGCCACCGGGGAGCTGTTTTTT
TRBD2	TRBJ2-1	NA	TRBV5-1	CASSLNGRDEQFF	TGCGCCAGCAGCTTGAACGGGAGGGATGAGCAGTTCTTC
NA	TRBJ1-1	NA	TRBV27	CASTSGEGTEAFF	TGTGCCAGCACGTCCGGGGAAGGCACTGAAGCTTTCTTT
NA	TRBJ2-6	NA	TRBV25-1	CASMLSGANVLTF	TGTGCCAGCATGCTCTCTGGGGCCAACGTCCTGACTTTC
NA	TRBJ1-2	few	TRBV19	CASSIRGGGYTF	TGTGCCAGTAGTATCCGGGGCGGTGGCTACACCTTC
NA	TRBJ2-5	NA	TRBV28	CAIRRGGEETQYF	TGTGCCATCAGGCGGGGAGGAGAAGAGACCCAGTACTTC
NA	TRBJ2-1	NA	TRBV5-1	CASSLRTGEVNEQFF	TGCGCCAGCAGCTTGCGAACGGGAGAGGTCAATGAGCAGTTCTTC
NA	TRBJ1-2	NA	TRBV12-3/TRBV12-4	CASSSTGRDYYGYTF	TGTGCCAGCAGTAGTACAGGGCGGGATTACTATGGCTACACCTTC
NA	TRBJ2-3	NA	TRBV7-2	CATAGGSTDTQYF	TGTGCCACCGCCGGGGGTAGCACAGATACGCAGTATTTT
NA	TRBJ1-1	few	TRBV2	CASSYSLMNTEAFF	TGTGCCAGCAGTTACAGCCTCATGAACACTGAAGCTTTCTTT
NA	TRBJ2-3	NA	TRBV5-1	CASSARDTSTDTQYF	TGCGCCAGCAGCGCGCGGGACACTAGCACAGATACGCAGTATTTT
TRBD1	TRBJ1-2	few	TRBV6-5	CASRGTVSPYGYTF	TGTGCCAGCAGGGGGACAGTAAGCCCGTATGGCTACACCTTC
NA	TRBJ1-1	NA	TRBV14	CASSQLDMNTEAFF	TGTGCCAGCAGCCAATTAGATATGAACACTGAAGCTTTCTTT
NA	TRBJ2-1	NA	TRBV7-4	CASSLIGGEQFF	TGTGCCAGCAGCTTGATCGGAGGTGAGCAGTTCTTC
NA	TRBJ2-5	few	TRBV29-1	CSGAQGRETQYF	TGCAGCGGCGCACAGGGTCGAGAGACCCAGTACTTC
NA	TRBJ1-4	NA	TRBV10-3	CAISESAGSEKLFF	TGTGCCATCAGTGAGTCAGCAGGGAGTGAAAAACTGTTTTTT
NA	TRBJ1-1	NA	TRBV20-1	CSARGWGAEAFF	TGCAGTGCCCGGGGTTGGGGGGCCGAAGCTTTCTTT
NA	TRBJ1-1	few	TRBV20-1	CSAQRGARNTEAFF	TGCAGTGCTCAAAGGGGGGCGCGAAACACTGAAGCTTTCTTT
NA	TRBJ1-1	NA	TRBV20-1	CSRGGGKVNTEAFF	TGCAGTAGGGGGGGCGGTAAAGTGAACACTGAAGCTTTCTTT
NA	TRBJ2-7	NA	TRBV6-6	CASRESPTYEQYF	TGTGCCAGCAGAGAATCTCCCACCTACGAGCAGTACTTC
TRBD1	TRBJ2-7	NA	TRBV30	CAWSVGTGDYEQYF	TGTGCCTGGAGTGTAGGGACAGGCGACTACGAGCAGTACTTC
NA	TRBJ2-3	NA	TRBV19	CASARGRTDTQYF	TGTGCCAGTGCTCGGGGGCGCACAGATACGCAGTATTTT
TRBD2	TRBJ2-3	NA	TRBV7-2	CASSLAGESTDTQYF	TGTGCCAGCAGCTTGGCGGGGGAGAGCACAGATACGCAGTATTTT
TRBD1	TRBJ1-1	NA	TRBV27	CASSTRTGENTEAFF	TGTGCCAGCAGTACCCGGACAGGCGAGAACACTGAAGCTTTCTTT
NA	TRBJ1-2	NA	TRBV7-8	CASSAHSGGSDYGYTF	TGTGCCAGCAGCGCACATTCGGGGGGGTCGGACTATGGCTACACCTTC
NA	TRBJ2-7	NA	TRBV30	CAWSRGQPYEQYF	TGTGCCTGGAGTAGAGGACAGCCCTACGAGCAGTACTTC
TRBD2	TRBJ2-1	NA	TRBV2	CASQLAGEIYNEQFF	TGTGCCAGTCAATTAGCGGGAGAGATCTACAATGAGCAGTTCTTC
NA	TRBJ1-6	few	TRBV9	CASSATTVVRENSPLHF	TGTGCCAGCAGCGCAACCACAGTTGTCAGGGAGAATTCACCCCTCCACTTT
TRBD1	TRBJ1-1	once	TRBV19	CASSIGLRDREAFF	TGTGCCAGTAGTATAGGGCTACGGGACAGAGAAGCTTTCTTT
TRBD2	TRBJ2-5	NA	TRBV19	CASSINAGEVETQYF	TGTGCCAGTAGTATTAATGCGGGAGAGGTGGAGACCCAGTACTTC
NA	TRBJ1-6	NA	TRBV30	CAWNSLGTGSPLHF	TGTGCCTGGAACTCGTTGGGAACGGGATCACCCCTCCACTTT
NA	TRBJ2-2	few	TRBV28	CASSLSGENTGELFF	TGTGCCAGCAGTTTATCCGGGGAGAACACCGGGGAGCTGTTTTTT
TRBD1	TRBJ2-5	NA	TRBV28	CASSLGQTLYQKTQYF	TGTGCCAGCAGCCTGGGACAGACGTTGTACCAAAAGACCCAGTACTTC